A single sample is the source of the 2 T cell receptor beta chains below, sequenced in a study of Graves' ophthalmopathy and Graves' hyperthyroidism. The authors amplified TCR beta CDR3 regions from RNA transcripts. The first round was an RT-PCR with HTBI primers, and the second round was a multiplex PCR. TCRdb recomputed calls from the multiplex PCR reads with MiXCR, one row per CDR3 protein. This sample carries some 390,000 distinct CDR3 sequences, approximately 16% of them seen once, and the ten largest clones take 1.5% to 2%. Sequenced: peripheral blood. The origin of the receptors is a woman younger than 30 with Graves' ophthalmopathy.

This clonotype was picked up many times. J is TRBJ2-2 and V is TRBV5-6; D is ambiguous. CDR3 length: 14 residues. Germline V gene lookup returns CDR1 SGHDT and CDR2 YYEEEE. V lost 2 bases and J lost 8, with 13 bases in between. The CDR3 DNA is TGTGCCAGCAGCTTCGGACCGATCACGGGGGAGCTGTTTTTT. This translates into CASSFGPITGELFF.

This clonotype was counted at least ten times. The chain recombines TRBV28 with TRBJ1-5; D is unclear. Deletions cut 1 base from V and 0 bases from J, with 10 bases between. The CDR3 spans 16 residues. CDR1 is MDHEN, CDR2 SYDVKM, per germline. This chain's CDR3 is CASSLSPSYSNQPQHF. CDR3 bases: TGTGCCAGCAGTTTATCCCCAAGTTATAGCAATCAGCCCCAGCATTTT. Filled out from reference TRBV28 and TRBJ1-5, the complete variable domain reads DVKVTQSSRYLVKRTGEKVFLECVQDMDHENMFWYRQDPGLGLRLIYFSYDVKMKEKGDIPEGYSVSREKKERFSLILESASTNQTSMYLCASSLSPSYSNQPQHFGDGTRLSIL.